The T cell receptor beta chain under discussion was sequenced for a study of blood T cells in healthy people across ages. For the second PCR, which ran for 7 to 11 cycles, a sample-barcoded 5' primer and a J-beta primer mix were used. A template-switch adaptor that had 12 random nucleotides put a tag on each cDNA molecule. TCRdb called the 5' RACE reads again in MiXCR, with one record for every CDR3 protein. The sample lists around 800,000 distinct CDR3 sequences; about 45% were seen once. The CDR3 runs 15 residues. The germline V gene has CDR1 DFQATT and CDR2 SNEGSKA (reference sequence). This receptor was taken from an elderly man in good health. The specimen was blood. The V and J genes are TRBV20-1 and TRBJ2-5; 7 bases are a match to TRBD2. TRBJ2-7 matches the DNA end more closely, so the J call is doubtful. The CDR3 DNA follows: TGCAGTGCTAGAGATGGACCGGGAGGTCTCTACGAGCAGTACTTC. It codes for CSARDGPGGLYEQYF.